This paragraph covers one T cell receptor beta chain sequence. In the original workflow: It was from reference gene primer amplification that nucleated cell counts were estimated. Clones were sequenced by immunoSEQ multiplex PCR, and TCRdb holds only the in-frame ones, with some missing. That table gives V, J and clone size, and the DNA gave D and trimming. Among about 120,000 clones listed, approximately 90% were seen once. This record comes from a study of blood T cell repertoires in COVID-19. Turning to the study itself: From the United States, Italy and Spain came samples of acute and convalescent COVID-19. PBMCs, B-cell-depleted T cells, or T cells provided the cDNA or gDNA that made up the material.

Sequencing was performed on peripheral blood. This receptor was taken from a woman in her seventies who had recovered from COVID-19.

The DNA of the CDR3 is TGTGCCTGGAGTGTACTGAAAGAGACCCAGTACTTC. Protein sequence: CAWSVLKETQYF. This sequence joins TRBV30 and TRBJ2-5; D is ambiguous. The germline V gene has CDR1 GTSNPN and CDR2 SVGIG (reference sequence). Between the trimmed V and J ends, which lost 0 bases and 3 bases, there was a span of 5 bases. The CDR3 length is 12 residues.